This paragraph covers one TCR beta chain sequence. Its antigen is currently unknown. This sample is part of a study of PD-1 blockade in mismatch repair-deficient tumors. Whole-study context: Patients had 12 mismatch repair-deficient cancer types and were previously treated and progressing. Study outcomes and limitations: After pembrolizumab, tumor-resident clones rose rapidly, then generally contracted before radiologic responses.

Produced via immunoSEQ multiplex PCR; TCRdb's table is partial and in-frame only. The table shows about 16,000 clones, with roughly 80% occurring only once. The germline gives CDR1 SGHRS, CDR2 YFSETQ. This CDR3 has 14 amino acids. V lost 0 bases and J lost 5, with 9 bases in between. All patients were mismatch repair deficient, assessed by either PCR or immunohistochemistry. Three pembrolizumab responders had their TCRs sequenced. Specimen: PBMCs, collected before pembrolizumab treatment. The V and J genes are TRBV5-1 and TRBJ2-1; TRBD1 might be the D (6 bases). The receptor was derived from an adult with mismatch repair-deficient cancer. CDR3 sequence (DNA): TGCGCCAGCAGCTTGGCAGGGGTCAACAATGAGCAGTTCTTC. Its translation is CASSLAGVNNEQFF.